The present entry profiles one T cell receptor (beta chain) with its context. This clonotype was seen a few times. Its antigen target is currently unknown. Per-base qualities were not stored, and no clone one base away is much larger. This record comes from a study of blood T cells in healthy people across ages (dated by TCRdb to between 2015 and 2016). Notes on the research overall: In model experiments, template switching captured about one uniquely barcoded TCR beta cDNA molecule for every two T cells. To avoid experimental bias, donors of different ages were spread randomly across the sequencing lanes. Using deep sequencing normalized with unique cDNA molecular identifiers, the study measured how TCR beta repertoire diversity changes with age. For two donors (one aged 18 to 30 and one aged 80 or older), the study analyzed two additional independent replicas of 1 million unique cDNA reads from the same blood draw. The donors were divided into four age groups: young (average approximately 16 years), middle-aged (about 39), aged (around 67) and long-lived (82).

Taken from cysteine to phenylalanine, the CDR3 has 15 residues. Just the 45-base CDR3 DNA is kept, in frame starting at base 1. According to the germline V gene, CDR1 reads ENHRY and CDR2 reads SYGVKD. Trimming leaves V shorter by 1 base and J shorter by 6 bases, with the junction holding 5 bases beyond the gene matches. The donors were some 39 Caucasian individuals from Russia, aged roughly 6 to 100 years, who were systemically healthy. Each donor gave 8 to 10 milliliters of peripheral blood, drawn into EDTA-treated Vacutainer tubes. PBMCs were isolated by Ficoll-Paque density-gradient centrifugation, with at least 6 million obtained per sample. Total RNA was extracted from PBMCs with Trizol reagent, with at least 5.5 micrograms obtained per sample. The percentages of naive CD45RAhigh/CD27high T cells were determined by flow cytometry on a PBMC aliquot from every donor. Receptor libraries were prepared by 5' RACE. Instrument on record: Illumina HiSeq 2500. The second PCR ran for about 6 to 11 cycles and used a J-beta primer mix along with a sample-barcoded 5' primer. A unique molecular identifier was introduced onto each TCR beta cDNA molecule by a template-switch 5' adaptor carrying 12 random nucleotides. At least 2.5 million CDR3-containing paired-end reads were obtained from each sample. First-strand cDNA synthesis was performed from all RNA using the Mint cDNA synthesis kit, with priming by a TRBC-specific oligonucleotide. After uracil-DNA glycosylase treatment, a first 18-cycle PCR used universal primers M1SS and BC2_uni_R on all cDNA. Processing in the source paper ran as follows. For normalization, 1 million high-quality reads, each with a distinct molecular identifier, were randomly selected from each sample. Reads sharing molecular identifiers were discarded rather than binned into consensus sequences. MiTCR, with a Q25 quality threshold and the strictest error-elimination algorithm, was used for CDR3 identification, clonotype clustering and error correction. Lower-bound total TCR beta diversity was estimated with a nonparametric unseen species model using Euler transformation. In TCRdb, the public reads were trimmed at Q25 with fastp and aligned with MiXCR, with productive beta chains retained. Rows with a matching CDR3 protein are joined into one entry that keeps the most common DNA and genes. The V and J calls reflect TCRdb's pipeline rather than the authors' work. In this sample the table shows about 1.6 million distinct CDR3 sequences, roughly 32% of which occur a single time. 11% of the sample is in the top ten clones.

The study at large found these results: Conclusive comparison of naive and antigen-experienced compartments was prevented by the profiling of bulk unsorted PBMCs. A strong correlation was found between observed TCR beta diversity and the percentage of naive T cells measured by flow cytometry. As age increased, observed TCR beta diversity per million T cells dropped in a roughly linear way, and a significant reduction was already evident by age approximately 40. Compared with the aged group, the long-lived group had more naive CD4+ T cells, fewer expanded clones and increased TCR diversity, a pattern suggesting age selection. Estimates of total diversity based on one million sequenced T cells were considered lower bounds and underestimates. Donor CMV infection status was unknown, potentially confounding age-related changes in expanded clonotypes.

Sequenced sample: blood. Here the chain combines TRBV10-3 and TRBJ2-3; TRBD2 matches 9 bases in the middle. This TCR was sampled from a woman in her twenties or thirties in good health. The sequence in DNA is TGTGCCATCAGTGAGTTGAGCGGGGGGCAGGATACGCAGTATTTT. Its product reads: CAISELSGGQDTQYF.